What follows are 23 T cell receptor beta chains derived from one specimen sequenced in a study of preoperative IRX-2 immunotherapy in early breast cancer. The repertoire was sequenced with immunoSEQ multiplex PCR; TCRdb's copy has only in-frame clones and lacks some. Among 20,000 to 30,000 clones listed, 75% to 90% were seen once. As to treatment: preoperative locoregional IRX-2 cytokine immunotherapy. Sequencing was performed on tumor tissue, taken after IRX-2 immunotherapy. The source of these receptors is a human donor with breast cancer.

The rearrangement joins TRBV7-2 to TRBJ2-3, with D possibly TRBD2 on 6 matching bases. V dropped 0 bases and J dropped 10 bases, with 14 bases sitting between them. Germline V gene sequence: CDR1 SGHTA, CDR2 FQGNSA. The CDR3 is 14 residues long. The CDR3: CASSLAGPAGSQYF. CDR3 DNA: TGTGCCAGCAGCTTAGCGGGACCGGCGGGGTCGCAGTATTTT.

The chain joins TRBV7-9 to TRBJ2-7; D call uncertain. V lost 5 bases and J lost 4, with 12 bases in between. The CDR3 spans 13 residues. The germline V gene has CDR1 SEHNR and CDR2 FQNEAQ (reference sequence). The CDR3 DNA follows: TGTGCCAGCAGCCTCCGCAGTTTGTACGAGCAGTACTTC. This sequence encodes CASSLRSLYEQYF.

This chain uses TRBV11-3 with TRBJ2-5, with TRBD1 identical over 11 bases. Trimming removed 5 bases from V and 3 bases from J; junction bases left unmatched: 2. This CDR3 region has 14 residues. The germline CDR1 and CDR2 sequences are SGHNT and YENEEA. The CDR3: CASSPGQGEETQYF. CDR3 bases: TGTGCCAGCAGCCCGGGACAGGGGGAAGAGACCCAGTACTTC.

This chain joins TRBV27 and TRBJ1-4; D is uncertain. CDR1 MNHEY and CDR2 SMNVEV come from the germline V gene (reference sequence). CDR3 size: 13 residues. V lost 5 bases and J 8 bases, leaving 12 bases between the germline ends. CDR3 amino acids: CASSPPAEEKLFF. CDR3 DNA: TGTGCCAGCAGTCCCCCGGCTGAAGAAAAACTGTTTTTT.

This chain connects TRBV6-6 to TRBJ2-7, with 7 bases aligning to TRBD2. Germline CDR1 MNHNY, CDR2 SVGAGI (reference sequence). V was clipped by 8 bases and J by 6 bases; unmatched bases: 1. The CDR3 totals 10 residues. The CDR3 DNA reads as TGTGCCAGCCGCGGGGGCGAGCAGTACTTC. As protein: CASRGGEQYF.

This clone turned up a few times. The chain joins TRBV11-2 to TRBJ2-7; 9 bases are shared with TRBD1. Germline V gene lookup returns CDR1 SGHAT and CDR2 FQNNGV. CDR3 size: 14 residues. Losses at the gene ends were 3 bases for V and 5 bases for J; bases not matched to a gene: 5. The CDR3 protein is CASSLGTGNNEQYF. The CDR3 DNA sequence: TGTGCCAGCAGCTTGGGGACAGGGAACAACGAGCAGTACTTC.

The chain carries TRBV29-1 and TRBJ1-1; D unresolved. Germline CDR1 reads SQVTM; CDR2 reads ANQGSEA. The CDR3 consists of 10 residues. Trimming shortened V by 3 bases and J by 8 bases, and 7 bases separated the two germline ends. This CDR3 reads CSVDGLEAFF. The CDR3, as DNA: TGCAGCGTTGACGGTCTCGAAGCTTTCTTT.

The DNA for the CDR3 is TGTGCCAGCAGCGGCAAGGGATGGGCAAACAATGAGCAGTTCTTC. Protein product: CASSGKGWANNEQFF. The chain combines TRBV7-9 with TRBJ2-1; D is unclear. The CDR3 extends over 15 amino acids. Trimming shortened V by 5 bases and J by 5 bases, and 16 bases separated the two germline ends. Germline CDR1 reads SEHNR; CDR2 reads FQNEAQ (reference sequence). Based on the CDR3 plus reference TRBV7-9 and TRBJ2-1, the full variable domain is DTGVSQNPRHKITKRGQNVTFRCDPISEHNRLYWYRQTLGQGPEFLTYFQNEAQLEKSRLLSDRFSAERPKGSFSTLEIQRTEQGDSAMYLCASSGKGWANNEQFFGPGTRLTVL.

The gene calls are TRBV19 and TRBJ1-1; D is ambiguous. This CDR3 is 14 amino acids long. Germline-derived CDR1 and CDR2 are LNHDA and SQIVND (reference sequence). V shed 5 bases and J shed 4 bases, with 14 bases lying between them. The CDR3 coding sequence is TGTGCCAGTAGTTCCCCCAGTAGTCTCACTGAAGCTTTCTTT. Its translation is CASSSPSSLTEAFF.

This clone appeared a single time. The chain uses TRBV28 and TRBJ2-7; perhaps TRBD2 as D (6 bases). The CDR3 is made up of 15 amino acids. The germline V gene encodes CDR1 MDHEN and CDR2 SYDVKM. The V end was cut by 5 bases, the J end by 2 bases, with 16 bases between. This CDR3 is CASSPRAGSTYEQYF. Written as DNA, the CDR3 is TGTGCCAGCAGTCCCCGTGCGGGGTCTACCTACGAGCAGTACTTC.

The CDR3 region is CASSIGRYNEQFF. For the CDR3, the DNA is TGTGCCAGCAGTATTGGGAGGTACAATGAGCAGTTCTTC. V and J are TRBV28 and TRBJ2-1, with D tentatively TRBD2 (6 bases). The ends were cut back, 5 bases at V and 4 bases at J, with 9 bases in the middle. The germline V gene has CDR1 MDHEN and CDR2 SYDVKM. The CDR3 loop spans 13 amino acids.

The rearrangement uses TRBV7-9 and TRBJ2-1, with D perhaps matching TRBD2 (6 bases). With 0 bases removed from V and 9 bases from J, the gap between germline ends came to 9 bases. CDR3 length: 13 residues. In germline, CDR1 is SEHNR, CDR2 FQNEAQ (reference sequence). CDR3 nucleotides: TGTGCCAGCAGCTTAGCGCCGGGGGTTGAGCAGTTCTTC. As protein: CASSLAPGVEQFF.

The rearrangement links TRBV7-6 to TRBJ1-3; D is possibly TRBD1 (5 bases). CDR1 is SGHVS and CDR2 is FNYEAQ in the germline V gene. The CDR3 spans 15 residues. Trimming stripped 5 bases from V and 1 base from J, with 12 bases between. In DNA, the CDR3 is TGTGCCAGCAGCCCATCAACAGGTTCTGGAAACACCATATATTTT. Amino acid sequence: CASSPSTGSGNTIYF.

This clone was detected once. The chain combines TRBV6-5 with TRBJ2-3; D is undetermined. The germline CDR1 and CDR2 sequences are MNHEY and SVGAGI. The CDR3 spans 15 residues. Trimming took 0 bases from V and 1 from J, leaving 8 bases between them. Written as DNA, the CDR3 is TGTGCCAGCAGTTACTCTCCCTACGGCACAGATACGCAGTATTTT. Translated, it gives CASSYSPYGTDTQYF.

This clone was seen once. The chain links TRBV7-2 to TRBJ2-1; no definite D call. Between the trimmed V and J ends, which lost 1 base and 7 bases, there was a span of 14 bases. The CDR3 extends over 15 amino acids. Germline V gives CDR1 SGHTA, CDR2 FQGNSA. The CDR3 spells CASSLDRRSGNEQFF. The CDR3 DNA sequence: TGTGCCAGCAGCTTAGACCGCCGATCCGGGAATGAGCAGTTCTTC.

Here the CDR3 reads CASSRGSIYEQYF. The DNA for the CDR3 is TGTGCCAGCAGCCGCGGAAGTATATACGAGCAGTACTTC. The chain recombines TRBV5-6 with TRBJ2-7; D gene uncertain. The CDR3 contains 13 residues. V was pared by 4 bases and J by 4 bases, with 12 bases between. The V gene's germline CDR1 is SGHDT and CDR2 YYEEEE.

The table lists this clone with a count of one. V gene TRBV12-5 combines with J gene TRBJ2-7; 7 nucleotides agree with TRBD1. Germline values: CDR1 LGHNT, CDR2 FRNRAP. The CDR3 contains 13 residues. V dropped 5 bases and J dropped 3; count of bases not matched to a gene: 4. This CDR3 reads CASGPGQNYEQYF. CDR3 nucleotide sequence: TGTGCTAGTGGTCCGGGACAGAACTACGAGCAGTACTTC. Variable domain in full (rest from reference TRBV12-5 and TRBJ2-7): DARVTQTPRHKVTEMGQEVTMRCQPILGHNTVFWYRQTMMQGLELLAYFRNRAPLDDSGMPKDRFSAEMPDATLATLKIQPSEPRDSAVYFCASGPGQNYEQYFGPGTRLTVT.

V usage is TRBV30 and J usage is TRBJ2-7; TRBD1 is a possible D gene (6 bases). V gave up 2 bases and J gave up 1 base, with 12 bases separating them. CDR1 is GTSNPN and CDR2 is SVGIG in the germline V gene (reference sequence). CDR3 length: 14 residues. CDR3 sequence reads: CAWSLPGQSYEQYF. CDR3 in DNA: TGTGCCTGGAGTCTCCCTGGACAGTCCTACGAGCAGTACTTC.

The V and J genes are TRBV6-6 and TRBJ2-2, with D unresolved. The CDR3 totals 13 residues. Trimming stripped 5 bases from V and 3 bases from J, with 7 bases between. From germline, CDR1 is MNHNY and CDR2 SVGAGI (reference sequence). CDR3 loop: CASSRSYTGELFF. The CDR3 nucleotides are TGTGCCAGCAGTCGGTCTTACACCGGGGAGCTGTTTTTT.

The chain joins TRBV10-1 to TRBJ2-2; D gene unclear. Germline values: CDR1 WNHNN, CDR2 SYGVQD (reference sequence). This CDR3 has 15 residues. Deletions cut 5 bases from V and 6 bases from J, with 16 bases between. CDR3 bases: TGCGCCAGCAGTCCAGACAACCCCGGTGCCGGGGAGCTGTTTTTT. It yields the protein CASSPDNPGAGELFF.

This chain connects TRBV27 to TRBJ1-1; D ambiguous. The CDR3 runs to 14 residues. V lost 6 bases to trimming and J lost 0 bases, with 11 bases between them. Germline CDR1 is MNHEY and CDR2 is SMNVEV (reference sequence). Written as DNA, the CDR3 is TGTGCCAGCAGGAACGACGGGATGAACACTGAAGCTTTCTTT. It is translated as CASRNDGMNTEAFF.

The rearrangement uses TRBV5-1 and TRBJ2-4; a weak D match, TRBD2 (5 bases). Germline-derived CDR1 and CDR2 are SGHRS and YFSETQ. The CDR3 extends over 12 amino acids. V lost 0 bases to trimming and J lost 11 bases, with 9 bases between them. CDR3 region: CASSLARGFQYF. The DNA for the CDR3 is TGCGCCAGCAGCTTGGCCCGGGGATTTCAGTACTTC.

The CDR3 reads CASTEGQPGYTF. CDR3 sequence (DNA): TGTGCCAGCACCGAAGGACAGCCGGGCTACACCTTC. V gene TRBV28 combines with J gene TRBJ1-2; the D gene is possibly TRBD1 (6 bases). Trimming left V 7 bases short and J 8 bases short, with 14 bases between. Looked up from germline, CDR1 is MDHEN and CDR2 is SYDVKM. This CDR3 contains 12 residues.